The TCR beta chain described here comes from a study of cytomegalovirus exposure and HLA in healthy donors. For the study at large: HLA-typed donors were the source of some 85 million unique TCRs, which an early data release held.

It was with 60 Vbeta and 13 Jbeta primers that the PCR ran. Only in-frame clones appear in the TCRdb table, and some are missing; sequencing was by immunoSEQ multiplex PCR. Among some 130,000 clones, roughly 72% were seen once, and the ten largest hold 5.5% to 8.5%. V lost 8 bases, J lost 1 base, and 8 bases lay in between. The CDR3 totals 12 residues. Per the germline V gene, CDR1 is LNHDA and CDR2 is SQIVND (reference sequence). A word on this clone: The antigen remains unidentified.

Study results and limitations: A further, later analysis showed that HLA-associated TCR beta chains (compared with equally common others) were more clonally expanded.

V and J are TRBV19 and TRBJ1-2; D gene unclear. This TCR derives from a male donor in good health and CMV-seronegative. The sample taken for sequencing was PBMCs. The CDR3 sequence: CASAGFNYGYTF. The CDR3 region has the DNA TGTGCCAGTGCGGGATTTAACTATGGCTACACCTTC.